Below are 18 T cell receptor beta chains sequenced from a single sample in a study of blood T cell repertoires in COVID-19. The data were produced by immunoSEQ multiplex PCR, yet TCRdb's version contains in-frame clones alone and is incomplete. The table lists about 130,000 clones, approximately 84% of them singletons, with over 9% in the top ten. Specimen: peripheral blood. Source of these receptors: a woman aged 55-70 years with acute or convalescent COVID-19.

This CDR3 is CASSTRPQEGSNMNTEAFF. CDR3 coding DNA: TGTGCCAGCAGCACACGACCACAAGAGGGATCCAATATGAACACTGAAGCTTTCTTT. V is TRBV9 and J is TRBJ1-1; D unclear. Germline V gene lookup returns CDR1 SGDLS and CDR2 YYNGEE. The CDR3 length is 19 residues. With 4 bases removed from V and 0 bases from J, the gap between germline ends came to 25 bases.

The chain couples TRBV2 to TRBJ2-5, with 8 bases that match TRBD2. The CDR3 spans 14 residues. The germline gives CDR1 SNHLY, CDR2 FYNNEI. With V trimmed by 1 base and J by 5 bases, 3 bases remained unmatched. CDR3 in amino acids: CASSEGSGVETQYF. The CDR3, as DNA: TGTGCCAGCAGTGAAGGTAGCGGGGTGGAGACCCAGTACTTC.

The chain combines TRBV19 with TRBJ2-2, with D tentatively TRBD1 (6 bases). Germline lookup yields CDR1 LNHDA and CDR2 SQIVND (reference sequence). This CDR3 is 16 amino acids long. Trimming took 3 bases from V and 7 from J, leaving 18 bases between them. The CDR3 loop is CASSMAQGLVFGELFF. The CDR3 bases are TGTGCCAGTAGTATGGCGCAGGGGCTTGTTTTCGGGGAGCTGTTTTTT.

V is TRBV7-3 and J is TRBJ2-3; the D is unclear. The CDR3 sequence is 13 residues long. Per germline, CDR1 SGHTA and CDR2 FQGTGA. The V and J ends lost 2 bases and 6 bases respectively, with 9 bases between them. The CDR3 reads CASSLVAQDTQYF. The DNA of the CDR3 is TGTGCCAGCAGCTTAGTCGCCCAGGATACGCAGTATTTT.

This rearrangement joins TRBV10-2 to TRBJ2-5, with D perhaps matching TRBD1 (6 bases). The germline CDR1 and CDR2 sequences are WSHSY and SAAADI. V gave up 6 bases and J gave up 4 bases, with 15 bases separating them. The CDR3 runs 14 residues. In DNA, the CDR3 is TGCGCCAGCAGGGGGACACCAGCTGGAGAGACCCAGTACTTC. Residues: CASRGTPAGETQYF.

The chain couples TRBV12-3 or TRBV12-4 to TRBJ2-5; D is perhaps TRBD2 (5 bases). The V end lost 3 bases, the J end lost 8 bases, and 10 bases lay between the germline ends. This CDR3 has 12 amino acids. CDR3 DNA sequence: TGTGCCAGCAGTTTCGGCCGGGGAACCCAGTACTTC. This gives the protein CASSFGRGTQYF.

The chain recombines TRBV10-3 with TRBJ2-5; D is possibly TRBD1 (5 bases). V shed 5 bases and J shed 7 bases, with 20 bases lying between them. Per the germline V gene, CDR1 is ENHRY and CDR2 is SYGVKD. The CDR3 consists of 15 residues. Written as DNA, the CDR3 is TGTGCCATCAGTTTCTCGACGGATTATCAGGGGACCCAGTACTTC. Translation gives CAISFSTDYQGTQYF.

This rearrangement joins TRBV30 to TRBJ1-1, with 7 bases matching TRBD1. The V gene's germline CDR1 is GTSNPN and CDR2 SVGIG (reference sequence). V dropped 4 bases and J dropped 1; count of bases not matched to a gene: 3. The CDR3 has 13 residues. The CDR3 sequence is CAWTGGSNTEAFF. DNA for the CDR3: TGTGCCTGGACAGGGGGATCGAACACTGAAGCTTTCTTT. Full variable domain (remainder filled in from reference TRBV30 and TRBJ1-1): SQTIHQWPATLVQPVGSPLSLECTVEGTSNPNLYWYRQAAGRGLQLLFYSVGIGQISSEVPQNLSASRPQDRQFILSSKKLLLSDSGFYLCAWTGGSNTEAFFGQGTRLTVV.

The V gene is TRBV6-5, the J gene TRBJ2-7; D uncertain. Germline V gene lookup returns CDR1 MNHEY and CDR2 SVGAGI. V shed 7 bases and J shed 1 base, with 17 bases lying between them. CDR3 length: 15 residues. CDR3 sequence (DNA): TGTGCCAGCACCCCGAACGCAGGTTTTTCCTACGAGCAGTACGTC. Translating gives CASTPNAGFSYEQYV.

The CDR3 sequence is CASSFSGFRWHGYTF. CDR3 sequence (DNA): TGTGCCAGCAGCTTCAGCGGATTCAGGTGGCATGGCTACACCTTC. J is TRBJ1-2 and V is TRBV7-9; D remains unclear. CDR3 length equals 15 residues. Germline V lookup: CDR1 SEHNR, CDR2 FQNEAQ (reference sequence). V lost 3 bases and J lost 6, with 17 bases in between.

The genes are TRBV2 and TRBJ1-2; D ambiguous. Germline V gene data show CDR1 as SNHLY and CDR2 as FYNNEI. The V end lost 3 bases, the J end lost 0 bases, and 8 bases lay between the germline ends. The CDR3 has 14 residues. CDR3 in amino acids: CASSDGSPNYGYTF. CDR3 coding DNA: TGTGCCAGCAGTGATGGGAGTCCTAACTATGGCTACACCTTC.

The gene calls are TRBV19 and TRBJ1-5; D is unresolved. The V end was cut by 0 bases, the J end by 3 bases, with 6 bases between. The CDR3 has 14 amino acids. Germline loops: CDR1 LNHDA, CDR2 SQIVND (reference sequence). CDR3 in DNA: TGTGCCAGTAGTATAGACCAAGCCAATCAGCCCCAGCATTTT. Translated, it gives CASSIDQANQPQHF.

This rearrangement joins TRBV18 to TRBJ1-3, with no clear D. V was trimmed by 6 bases and J by 4 bases, leaving 16 bases between them. Per germline, CDR1 KGHSH and CDR2 LQKENI. CDR3 length equals 15 residues. The CDR3 DNA reads TGTGCCAGCTCTCCCGATGGCTTTCTCGGAAACACCATATATTTT. Translation gives CASSPDGFLGNTIYF.

The V call is TRBV19, the J call TRBJ2-7; 8 positions agree with TRBD1. In germline, CDR1 is LNHDA, CDR2 SQIVND (reference sequence). The CDR3 is 15 amino acids. The ends lost 6 bases at V and 6 bases at J; junction bases unmatched: 13. CDR3 loop: CASSPGTGPSGEQYV. In DNA, the CDR3 is TGTGCCAGTAGCCCCGGGACAGGACCCTCGGGCGAGCAGTACGTC.

The J gene is TRBJ1-1, the V gene TRBV19, with 7 bases lining up with TRBD1. Per the germline V gene, CDR1 is LNHDA and CDR2 is SQIVND (reference sequence). The CDR3 consists of 14 residues. Trimming took 3 bases from V and 5 from J; bases not matched to a gene: 6. The CDR3 reads CASSMTPGGTEAFF. CDR3 DNA sequence: TGTGCCAGTAGTATGACCCCAGGGGGAACTGAAGCTTTCTTT.

The chain joins TRBV7-8 to TRBJ1-2; tentatively, D is TRBD1 (5 bases). V lost 3 bases and J 5 bases, leaving 16 bases between the germline ends. Per the germline V gene, CDR1 is SGHVS and CDR2 is FQNEAQ. The CDR3 has 15 amino acids. CDR3 DNA: TGTGCCAGCAGCTTCCAGGGACTTCTTGGGTATGGCTACACCTTC. Protein product: CASSFQGLLGYGYTF.

The V gene is TRBV3-1 (or the pseudogene TRBV3-2), the J gene TRBJ1-2; possible D gene TRBD1, 6 bases. With 7 bases removed from V and 6 bases from J, the gap between germline ends came to 18 bases. Germline CDR1 is LGHDT and CDR2 is YNNKEL (reference sequence). The CDR3 has 14 amino acids. The CDR3 region has the DNA TGTGCCAGCAACTCTGCAGGGGATTTGGATGGCTACACCTTC. Encoded protein: CASNSAGDLDGYTF.

This chain joins TRBV18 and TRBJ1-2, with D tentatively TRBD1 (6 bases). The V end was cut by 2 bases, the J end by 4 bases, with 11 bases between. Germline CDR1 and CDR2: KGHSH and LQKENI. CDR3 length: 14 amino acids. CDR3 sequence (DNA): TGTGCCAGCTCACCAACCAGGGGCACCTATGGCTACACCTTC. As protein: CASSPTRGTYGYTF. Variable domain in full (rest from reference TRBV18 and TRBJ1-2): NAGVMQNPRHLVRRRGQEARLRCSPMKGHSHVYWYRQLPEEGLKFMVYLQKENIIDESGMPKERFSAEFPKEGPSILRIQQVVRGDSAAYFCASSPTRGTYGYTFGSGTRLTVV.